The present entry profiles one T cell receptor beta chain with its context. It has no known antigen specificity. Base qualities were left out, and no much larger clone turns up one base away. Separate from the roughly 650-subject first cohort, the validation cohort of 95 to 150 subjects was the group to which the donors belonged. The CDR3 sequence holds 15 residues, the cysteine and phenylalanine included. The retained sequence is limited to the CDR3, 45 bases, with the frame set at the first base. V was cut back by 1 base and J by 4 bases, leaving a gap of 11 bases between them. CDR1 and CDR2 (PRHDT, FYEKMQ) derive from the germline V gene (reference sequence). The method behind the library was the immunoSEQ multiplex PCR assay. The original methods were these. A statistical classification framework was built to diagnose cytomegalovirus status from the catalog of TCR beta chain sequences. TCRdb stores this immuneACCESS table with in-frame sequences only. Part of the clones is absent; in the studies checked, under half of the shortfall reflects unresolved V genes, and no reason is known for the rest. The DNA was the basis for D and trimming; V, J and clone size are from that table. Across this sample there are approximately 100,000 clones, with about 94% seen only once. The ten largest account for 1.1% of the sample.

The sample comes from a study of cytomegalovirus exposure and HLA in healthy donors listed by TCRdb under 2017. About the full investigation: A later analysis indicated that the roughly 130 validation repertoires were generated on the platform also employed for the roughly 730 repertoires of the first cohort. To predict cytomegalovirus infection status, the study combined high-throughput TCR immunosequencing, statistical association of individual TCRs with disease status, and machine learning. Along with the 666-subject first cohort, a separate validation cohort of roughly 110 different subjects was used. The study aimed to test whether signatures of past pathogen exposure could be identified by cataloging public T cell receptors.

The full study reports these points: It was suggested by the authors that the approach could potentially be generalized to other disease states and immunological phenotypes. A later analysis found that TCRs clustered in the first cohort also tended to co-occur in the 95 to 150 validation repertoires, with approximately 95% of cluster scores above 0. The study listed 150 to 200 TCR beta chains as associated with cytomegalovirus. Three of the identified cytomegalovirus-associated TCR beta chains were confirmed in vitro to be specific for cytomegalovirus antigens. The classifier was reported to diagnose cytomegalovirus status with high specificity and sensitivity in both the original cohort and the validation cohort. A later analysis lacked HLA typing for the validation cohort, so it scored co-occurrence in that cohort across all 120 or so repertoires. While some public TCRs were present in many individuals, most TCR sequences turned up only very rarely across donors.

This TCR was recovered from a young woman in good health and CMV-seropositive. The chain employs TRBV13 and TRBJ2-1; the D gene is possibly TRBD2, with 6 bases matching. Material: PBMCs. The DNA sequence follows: TGTGCCAGCAGCTTAGATAACGGGAGATACAATGAGCAGTTCTTC. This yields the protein CASSLDNGRYNEQFF. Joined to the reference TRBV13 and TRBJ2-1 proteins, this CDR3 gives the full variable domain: AAGVIQSPRHLIKEKRETATLKCYPIPRHDTVYWYQQGPGQDPQFLISFYEKMQSDKGSIPDRFSAQQFSDYHSELNMSSLELGDSALYFCASSLDNGRYNEQFFGPGTRLTVL.